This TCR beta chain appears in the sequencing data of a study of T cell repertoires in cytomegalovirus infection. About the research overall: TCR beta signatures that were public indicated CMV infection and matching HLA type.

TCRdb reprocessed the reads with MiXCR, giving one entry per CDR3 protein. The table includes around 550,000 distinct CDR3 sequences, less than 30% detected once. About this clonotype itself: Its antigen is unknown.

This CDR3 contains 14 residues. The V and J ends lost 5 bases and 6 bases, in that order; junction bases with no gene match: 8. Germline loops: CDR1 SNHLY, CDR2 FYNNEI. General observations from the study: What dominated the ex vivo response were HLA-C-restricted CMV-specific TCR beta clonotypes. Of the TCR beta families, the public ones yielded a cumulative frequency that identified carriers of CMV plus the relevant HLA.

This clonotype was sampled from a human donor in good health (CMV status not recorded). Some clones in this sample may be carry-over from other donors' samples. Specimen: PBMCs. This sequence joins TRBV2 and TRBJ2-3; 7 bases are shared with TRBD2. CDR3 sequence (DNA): TGTGCCAGCAGTCGACTAGCCCGTATGGATACGCAGTATTTT. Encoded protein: CASSRLARMDTQYF.